These 9 T cell receptor beta chains came from one sample sequenced in a study of T cell responses to AZD1222 COVID-19 vaccine. Using immunoSEQ multiplex PCR, the repertoire was profiled, and TCRdb retains in-frame clones only, with some absent. The sample includes approximately 200,000 clones, approximately 93% of them seen just once. Sequencing used peripheral blood, obtained 28 days after the second AZD1222 dose. These receptors all stem from an adult who received the AZD1222 COVID-19 vaccine.

As for this clone: One end of the junction does not line up with germline, which may come from a read error. The chain is built from TRBV12-3 or TRBV12-4 and TRBJ2-6; 7 bases line up with TRBD2. The CDR3 has 13 amino acids. The CDR3 reads CASSLRGVNVLTF. CDR3 DNA sequence: TGTGCCAGCAGTTTACGGGGGGTCAACGTCCTGACTTTC.

This clone has a single count. The genes are TRBV3-1 (or the pseudogene TRBV3-2) and TRBJ1-3; tentatively, D is TRBD1 (5 bases). The ends were cut back, 4 bases at V and 0 bases at J, with 16 bases in the middle. The V gene's germline CDR1 is LGHDT and CDR2 YNNKEL (reference sequence). This CDR3 is built from 17 residues. The CDR3 DNA reads TGTGCCAGCAGCCCCCGGGACCGGACCCTCTCTGGAAACACCATATATTTT. It yields the protein CASSPRDRTLSGNTIYF.

The chain recombines TRBV6-1 with TRBJ1-5; D remains unclear. CDR3 length: 13 residues. Deletions cut 0 bases from V and 5 bases from J, with 5 bases between. Germline V CDR1 and CDR2: MNHNS, SASEGT. The CDR3, as DNA: TGTGCCAGCAGTGAAGCACCATATCAGCCCCAGCATTTT. Translation: CASSEAPYQPQHF.

This chain connects TRBV6-5 to TRBJ1-4, with D uncertain. This CDR3 contains 13 residues. Trimming cost V 6 bases and J 12 bases, with 17 bases left between them. CDR1 is MNHEY, CDR2 SVGAGI, per germline. The CDR3: CASRKDPMWELFF. In DNA form, the CDR3 reads TGTGCCAGCAGAAAAGACCCAATGTGGGAACTGTTTTTT.

This clone was recorded a few times. At one of its ends the junction is not consistent with the germline gene, which may arise from a read error. The chain couples TRBV5-1 to TRBJ1-2, with 7 positions matching TRBD1. The V gene's germline CDR1 is SGHRS and CDR2 YFSETQ. The CDR3 loop spans 16 amino acids. CDR3 loop: CASGFPGGTEFYGYTF. As DNA, the CDR3 is TGCGCCAGCGGCTTCCCCGGGGGGACAGAATTCTATGGCTACACCTTC.

The V call is TRBV9, the J call TRBJ1-3; TRBD1 matches at 7 bases. Germline V gene data show CDR1 as SGDLS and CDR2 as YYNGEE. The CDR3 extends over 15 amino acids. V trimming: 0 bases; J trimming: 2 bases; junction bases outside the gene matches: 2. CDR3 coding DNA: TGTGCCAGCAGCGTAGGGCAGGGGGCTGGAAACACCATATATTTT. It yields the protein CASSVGQGAGNTIYF.

The genes are TRBV28 and TRBJ1-2; no firm D call. Trimming shortened V by 1 base and J by 4 bases, and 7 bases separated the two germline ends. Germline values: CDR1 MDHEN, CDR2 SYDVKM. This CDR3 comprises 13 residues. CDR3: CASSLFGGYGYTF. The CDR3 DNA is TGTGCCAGCAGTTTATTTGGCGGCTATGGCTACACCTTC.

The J gene is TRBJ1-4, the V gene TRBV18, with D possibly TRBD1 on 5 matching bases. In germline, CDR1 is KGHSH, CDR2 LQKENI. This CDR3 is 12 amino acids long. V dropped 3 bases and J dropped 8 bases, with 7 bases sitting between them. The CDR3, as DNA: TGTGCCAGCTCACCGCAGGGCGAAAAACTGTTTTTT. Translated: CASSPQGEKLFF.

The V gene is TRBV19, the J gene TRBJ2-5; TRBD1 might be the D (5 bases). The CDR3 spans 12 residues. Trimming left V 5 bases short and J 2 bases short, with 6 bases between. CDR1 is LNHDA, CDR2 SQIVND, per germline (reference sequence). CDR3 sequence (DNA): TGTGCCAGTAGTGCAGGGCAAGAGACCCAGTACTTC. This codes for CASSAGQETQYF.